This T cell receptor (beta chain) was captured by sequencing in a study of blood T cell repertoires in COVID-19. Libraries were prepared by immunoSEQ multiplex PCR; TCRdb keeps only in-frame clonotypes and omits some of them. The sample has some 56,000 clones, around 88% seen once. This receptor was taken from a woman of 80 years or more with acute or convalescent COVID-19. The sequencing sample was made of peripheral blood.

CDR3 loop: CASSSRGLAGDGEQFF. The CDR3 nucleotides read TGTGCCAGCAGTTCGAGGGGACTAGCGGGAGATGGTGAGCAGTTCTTC. The rearrangement links TRBV7-6 to TRBJ2-1, with TRBD2 matching 14 bases. The J segment lost 9 bases and the V segment lost 6 bases, leaving 10 bases of the junction unmatched. Germline values: CDR1 SGHVS, CDR2 FNYEAQ. This CDR3 spans 16 amino acids. Complete variable domain (other parts from reference TRBV7-6 and TRBJ2-1): GAGVSQSPRYKVTKRGQDVALRCDPISGHVSLYWYRQALGQGPEFLTYFNYEAQQDKSGLPNDRFSAERPEGSISTLTIQRTEQRDSAMYRCASSSRGLAGDGEQFFGPGTRLTVL.